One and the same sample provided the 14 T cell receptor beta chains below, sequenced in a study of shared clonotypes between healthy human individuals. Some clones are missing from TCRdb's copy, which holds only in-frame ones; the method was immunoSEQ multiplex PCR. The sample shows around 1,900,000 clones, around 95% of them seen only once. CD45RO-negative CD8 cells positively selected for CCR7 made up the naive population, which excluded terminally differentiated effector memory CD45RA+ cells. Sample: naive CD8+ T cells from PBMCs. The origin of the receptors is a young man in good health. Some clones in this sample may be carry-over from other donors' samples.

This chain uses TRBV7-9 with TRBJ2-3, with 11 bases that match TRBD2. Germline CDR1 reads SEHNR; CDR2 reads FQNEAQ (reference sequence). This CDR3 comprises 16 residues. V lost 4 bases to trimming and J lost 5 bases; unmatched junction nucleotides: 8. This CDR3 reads CASSYLLTSGEDTQYF. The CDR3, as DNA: TGTGCCAGCAGCTACCTCTTGACTAGCGGGGAAGATACGCAGTATTTT.

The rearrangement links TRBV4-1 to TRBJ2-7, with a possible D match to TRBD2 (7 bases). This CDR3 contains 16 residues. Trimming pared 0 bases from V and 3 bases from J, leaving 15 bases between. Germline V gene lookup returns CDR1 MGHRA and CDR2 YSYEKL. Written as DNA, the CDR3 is TGCGCCAGCAGCCAAGATGGGAGCGGGACAAGCTACGAGCAGTACTTC. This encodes CASSQDGSGTSYEQYF.

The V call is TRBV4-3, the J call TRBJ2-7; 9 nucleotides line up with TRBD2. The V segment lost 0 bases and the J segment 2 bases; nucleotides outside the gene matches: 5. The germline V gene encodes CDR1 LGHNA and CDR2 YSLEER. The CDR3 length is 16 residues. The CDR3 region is CASSQELAGRTYEQYF. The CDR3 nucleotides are TGCGCCAGCAGCCAAGAACTAGCGGGTAGAACCTACGAGCAGTACTTC.

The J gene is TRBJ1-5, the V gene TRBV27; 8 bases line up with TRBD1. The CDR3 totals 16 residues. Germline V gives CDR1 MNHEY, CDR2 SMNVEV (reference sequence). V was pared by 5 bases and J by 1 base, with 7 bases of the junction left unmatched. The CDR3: CASSPGRTGSNQPQHF. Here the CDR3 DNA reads TGTGCCAGCAGTCCGGGCCGGACAGGGAGCAATCAGCCCCAGCATTTT.

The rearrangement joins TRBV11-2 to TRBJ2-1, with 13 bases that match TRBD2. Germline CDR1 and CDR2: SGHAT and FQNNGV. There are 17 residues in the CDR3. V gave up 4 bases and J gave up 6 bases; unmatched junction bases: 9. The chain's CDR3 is CASSSWTSGSKFNEQFF. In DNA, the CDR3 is TGTGCCAGCAGCTCCTGGACTAGCGGGAGTAAGTTCAATGAGCAGTTCTTC.

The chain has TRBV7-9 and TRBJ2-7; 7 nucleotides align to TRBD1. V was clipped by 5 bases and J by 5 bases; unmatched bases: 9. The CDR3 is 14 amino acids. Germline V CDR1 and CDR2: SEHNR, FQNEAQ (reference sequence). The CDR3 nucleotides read TGTGCCAGCAGCCAGCGTGACAGGGTGGACGAGCAGTACTTC. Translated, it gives CASSQRDRVDEQYF.

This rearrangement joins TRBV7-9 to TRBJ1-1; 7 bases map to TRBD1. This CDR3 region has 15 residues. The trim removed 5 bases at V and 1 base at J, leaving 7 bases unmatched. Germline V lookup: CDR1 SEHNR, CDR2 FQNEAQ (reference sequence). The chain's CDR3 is CASSGPGTANTEAFF. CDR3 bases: TGTGCCAGCAGCGGGCCCGGGACAGCGAACACTGAAGCTTTCTTT.

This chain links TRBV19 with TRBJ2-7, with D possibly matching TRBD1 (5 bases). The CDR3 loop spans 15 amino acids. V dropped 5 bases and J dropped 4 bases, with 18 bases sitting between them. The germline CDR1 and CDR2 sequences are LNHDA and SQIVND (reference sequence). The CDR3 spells CASSPTRESFYEQYF. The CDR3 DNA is TGTGCCAGTAGTCCTACCAGGGAATCCTTTTACGAGCAGTACTTC.

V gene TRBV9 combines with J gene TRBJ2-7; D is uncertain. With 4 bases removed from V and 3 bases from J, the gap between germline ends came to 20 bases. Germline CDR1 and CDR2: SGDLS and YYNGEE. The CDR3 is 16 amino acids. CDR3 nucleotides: TGTGCCAGCAGCTCTATTATATGGTTATACCGCTACGAGCAGTACTTC. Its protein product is CASSSIIWLYRYEQYF.

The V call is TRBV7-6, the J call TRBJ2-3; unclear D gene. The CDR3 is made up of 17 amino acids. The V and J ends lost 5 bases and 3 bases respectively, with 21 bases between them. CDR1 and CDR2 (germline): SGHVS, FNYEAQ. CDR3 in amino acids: CASSHQLGGRSTDTQYF. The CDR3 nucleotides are TGTGCCAGCAGCCACCAACTTGGTGGCCGATCAACAGATACGCAGTATTTT.

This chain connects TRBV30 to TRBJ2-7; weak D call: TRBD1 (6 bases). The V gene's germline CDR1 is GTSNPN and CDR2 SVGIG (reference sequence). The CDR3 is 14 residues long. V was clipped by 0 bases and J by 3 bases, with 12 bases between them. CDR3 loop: CAWSVPGAFYEQYF. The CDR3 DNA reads TGTGCCTGGAGTGTACCAGGGGCGTTCTACGAGCAGTACTTC. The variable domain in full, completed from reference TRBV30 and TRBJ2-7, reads SQTIHQWPATLVQPVGSPLSLECTVEGTSNPNLYWYRQAAGRGLQLLFYSVGIGQISSEVPQNLSASRPQDRQFILSSKKLLLSDSGFYLCAWSVPGAFYEQYFGPGTRLTVT.

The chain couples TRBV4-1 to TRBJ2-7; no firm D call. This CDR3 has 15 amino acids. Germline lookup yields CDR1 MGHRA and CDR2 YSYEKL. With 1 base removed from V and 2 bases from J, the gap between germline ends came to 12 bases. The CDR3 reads CASSQAQRDPYEQYF. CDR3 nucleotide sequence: TGCGCCAGCAGCCAAGCCCAGCGCGACCCCTACGAGCAGTACTTC.

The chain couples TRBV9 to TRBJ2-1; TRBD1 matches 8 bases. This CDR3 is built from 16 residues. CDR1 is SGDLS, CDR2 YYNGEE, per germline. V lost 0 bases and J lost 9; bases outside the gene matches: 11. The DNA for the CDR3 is TGTGCCAGCAGCGTAGCAGGACAGGGAAGGACCGGTGAGCAGTTCTTC. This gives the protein CASSVAGQGRTGEQFF.

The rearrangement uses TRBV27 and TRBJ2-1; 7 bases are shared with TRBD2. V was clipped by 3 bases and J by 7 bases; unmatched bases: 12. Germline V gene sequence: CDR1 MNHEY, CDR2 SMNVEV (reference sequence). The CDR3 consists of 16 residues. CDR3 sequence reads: CASSFRGDPRRNEQFF. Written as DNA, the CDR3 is TGTGCCAGCAGTTTCCGGGGGGACCCCCGGCGGAATGAGCAGTTCTTC.